This T cell receptor gamma chain appears in the sequencing data of a study of Vδ1+ human thymocytes. Notes on the study in general: Highly polyclonal TRG and TRD repertoires with Gaussian CDR3 length distributions appeared in thymus.

RNA was extracted from the cells and then reverse transcribed. Multiplex PCR used pooled V-gene forward primers and a constant-region reverse primer to amplify CDR3s. TCRdb reapplied CATT to the multiplex PCR reads. The profile shows 25,000 to 35,000 gamma-chain clones, more than 15% of them singletons. With respect to this clone: No antigen is known for it. One end of the junction fails to match germline, which may point to a read error.

The CDR3 has 10 amino acids. Germline-derived CDR1 and CDR2 are EGSTGY and YDSYTSSV. Purity of the sorted Vdelta1+ thymocytes ranged from roughly 98% to 99.6%. The chain joins TRGV4 to TRGJ1 or TRGJ2. Sequencing used Vdelta1+ gamma-delta thymocytes from the thymus. The subset here: FACS-sorted CD3+ TCRalphabeta- TCRVdelta1+ TCRVdelta2- thymocytes. The TCR originated in a boy younger than two who had congenital heart surgery. The CDR3 region is CAIWDGKKLF. DNA for the CDR3: TGTGCCATCTGGGATGGGAAGAAACTCTTT.